These T cell receptor beta chains were read from a single sample in a study of blood T cell repertoires in COVID-19. The repertoire was sequenced with immunoSEQ multiplex PCR; TCRdb's copy has only in-frame clones and lacks some. The data contain roughly 500,000 clones, over 75% of them singletons. Sequenced material: PBMCs or T cells enriched from blood (not recorded which). The receptors stem from a woman aged 40 to 50 who had recovered from COVID-19. CDR3s include the opening cysteine and the closing phenylalanine or tryptophan. Fields, in order: J gene, D gene, V gene, clone size, CDR3 protein, CDR3 DNA. D genes are given only for firm matches. Size values are once, few and many counts, or a class for expanded clones, and some rows have none.

>TRBJ1-2|-|TRBV11-2|-
CASSLDLVGYTF
TGTGCCAGCAGCTTAGATCTTGTAGGCTACACCTTC
>TRBJ2-7|TRBD2|TRBV11-3|-
CASSLSGGTSYEQYF
TGTGCCAGCAGCTTATCGGGGGGGACCTCCTACGAGCAGTACTTC
>TRBJ2-7|-|TRBV4-1|once
CASSQGGTQSYEQYF
TGCGCCAGCAGCCAAGGGGGGACACAATCCTACGAGCAGTACTTC
>TRBJ1-6|-|TRBV28|-
CAIFKRGKNSPLHF
TGTGCCATCTTTAAAAGGGGGAAAAATTCACCCCTCCACTTT
>TRBJ2-1|TRBD2|TRBV6-5|-
CASSWRAGEYNEQFF
TGTGCCAGCAGCTGGCGGGCGGGAGAGTACAATGAGCAGTTCTTC
>TRBJ2-7|TRBD2|TRBV10-3|-
CAISETGAGLAYEQYF
TGTGCCATCAGTGAAACTGGAGCGGGACTCGCCTACGAGCAGTACTTC
>TRBJ1-5|-|TRBV7-9|-
CASTAPTGNIWSNQPQHF
TGTGCCAGCACCGCCCCTACAGGGAACATCTGGAGCAATCAGCCCCAGCATTTT
>TRBJ2-1|TRBD2|TRBV2|-
CASSPGLAGDNEQFF
TGTGCCAGCAGTCCCGGGCTAGCGGGAGACAATGAGCAGTTCTTC
>TRBJ2-7|TRBD2|TRBV5-1|-
CASNLVTTSGAKNSYEQYF
TGCGCCAGCAACTTGGTAACGACTAGCGGGGCTAAGAACTCCTACGAGCAGTACTTC
>TRBJ1-1|-|TRBV2|few
CASRAGVEAFF
TGTGCCAGCAGAGCAGGCGTTGAAGCTTTCTTT
>TRBJ2-2|TRBD1|TRBV2|-
CASSDRGRNTGELFF
TGTGCCAGCAGCGACAGGGGGCGCAACACCGGGGAGCTGTTTTTT
>TRBJ2-7|-|TRBV19|-
CASRLGAGTYEQYF
TGTGCCAGTAGGCTGGGCGCAGGAACCTACGAGCAGTACTTC
>TRBJ1-2|-|TRBV4-3|-
CASSQEERRNGYTF
TGCGCCAGCAGCCAAGAGGAGCGGAGGAATGGCTACACCTTC
>TRBJ1-3|-|TRBV20-1|-
CSASSGFTVNTIYF
TGCAGTGCTAGTTCAGGATTTACTGTAAACACCATATATTTT
>TRBJ2-6|-|TRBV5-1|-
CASSLDRDFSGANVLTF
TGCGCCAGCAGCTTGGACAGGGATTTCTCTGGGGCCAACGTCCTGACTTTC
>TRBJ1-6|-|TRBV7-2|-
CASSLVRGTRYSSPLHF
TGTGCCAGCAGCTTAGTGCGGGGGACCCGTTATAGTTCACCCCTCCACTTT
>TRBJ2-7|-|TRBV11-2|-
CASSLRQERTYEQYF
TGTGCCAGCAGCCTAAGACAGGAACGTACCTACGAGCAGTACTTC
>TRBJ2-2|TRBD2|TRBV7-6|once
CASSPRAGVTTGELFF
TGTGCCAGCAGCCCCCGAGCGGGAGTAACGACCGGGGAGCTGTTTTTT